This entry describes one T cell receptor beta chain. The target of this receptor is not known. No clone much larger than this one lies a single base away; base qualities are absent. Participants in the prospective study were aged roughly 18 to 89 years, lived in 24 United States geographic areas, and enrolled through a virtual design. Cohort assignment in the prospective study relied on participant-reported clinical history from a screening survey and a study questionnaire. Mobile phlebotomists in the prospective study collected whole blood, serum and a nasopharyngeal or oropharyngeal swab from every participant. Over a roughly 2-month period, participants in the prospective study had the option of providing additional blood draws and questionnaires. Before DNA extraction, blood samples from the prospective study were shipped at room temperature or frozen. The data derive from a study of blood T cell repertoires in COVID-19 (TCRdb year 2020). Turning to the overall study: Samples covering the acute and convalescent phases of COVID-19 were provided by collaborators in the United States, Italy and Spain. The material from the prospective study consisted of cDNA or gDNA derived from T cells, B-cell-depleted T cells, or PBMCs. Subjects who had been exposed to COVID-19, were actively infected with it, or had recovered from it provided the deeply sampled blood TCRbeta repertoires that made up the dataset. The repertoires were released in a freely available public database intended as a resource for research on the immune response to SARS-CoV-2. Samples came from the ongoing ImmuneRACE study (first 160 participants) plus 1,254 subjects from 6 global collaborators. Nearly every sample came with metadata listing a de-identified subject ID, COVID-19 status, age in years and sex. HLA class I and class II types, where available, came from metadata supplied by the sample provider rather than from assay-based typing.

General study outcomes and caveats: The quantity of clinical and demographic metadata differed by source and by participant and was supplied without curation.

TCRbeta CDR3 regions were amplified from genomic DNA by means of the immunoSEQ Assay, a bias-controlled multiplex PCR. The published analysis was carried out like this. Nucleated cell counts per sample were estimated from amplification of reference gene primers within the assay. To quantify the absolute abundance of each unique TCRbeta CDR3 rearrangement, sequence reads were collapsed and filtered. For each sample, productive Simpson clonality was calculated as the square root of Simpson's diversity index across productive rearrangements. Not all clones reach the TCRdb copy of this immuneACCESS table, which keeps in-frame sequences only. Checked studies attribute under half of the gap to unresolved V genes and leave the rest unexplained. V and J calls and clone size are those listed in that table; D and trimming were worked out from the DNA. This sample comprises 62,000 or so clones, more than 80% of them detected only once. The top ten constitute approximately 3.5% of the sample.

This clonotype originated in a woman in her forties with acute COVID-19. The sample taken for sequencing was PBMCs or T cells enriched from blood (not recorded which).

The CDR3 loop reads CASSYATSGGPYEQYV. The nucleotides read TGTGCCAGCAGTTACGCGACTAGCGGGGGGCCATACGAGCAGTACGTC. This chain is built from TRBV6-2 or TRBV6-3 and TRBJ2-7, with TRBD2 matching 13 junction bases. For CDR1 and CDR2, the germline V gene lists MNHEY and SVGEGT. The CDR3 contains 16 residues, cysteine and valine counted. Only CDR3 DNA remains: 48 bases, in frame from the first base. Relative to germline, V is missing 2 bases and J is missing 4 bases, with 5 bases of the junction outside any gene match.